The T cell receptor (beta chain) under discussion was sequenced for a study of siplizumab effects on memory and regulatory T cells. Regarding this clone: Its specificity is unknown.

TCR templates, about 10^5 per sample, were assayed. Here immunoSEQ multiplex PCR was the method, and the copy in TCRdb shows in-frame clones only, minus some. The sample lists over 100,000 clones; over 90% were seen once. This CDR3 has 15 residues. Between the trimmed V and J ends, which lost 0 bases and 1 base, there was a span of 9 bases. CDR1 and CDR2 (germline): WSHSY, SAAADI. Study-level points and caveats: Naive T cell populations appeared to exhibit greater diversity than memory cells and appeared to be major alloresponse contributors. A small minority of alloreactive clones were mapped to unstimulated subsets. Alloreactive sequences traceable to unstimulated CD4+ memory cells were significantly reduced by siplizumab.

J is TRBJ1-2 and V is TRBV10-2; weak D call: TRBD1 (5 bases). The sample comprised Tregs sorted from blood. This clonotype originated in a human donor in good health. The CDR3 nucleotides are TGCGCCAGCAGTGAGTCCGTTAGGGGTAACTATGGCTACACCTTC. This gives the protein CASSESVRGNYGYTF.